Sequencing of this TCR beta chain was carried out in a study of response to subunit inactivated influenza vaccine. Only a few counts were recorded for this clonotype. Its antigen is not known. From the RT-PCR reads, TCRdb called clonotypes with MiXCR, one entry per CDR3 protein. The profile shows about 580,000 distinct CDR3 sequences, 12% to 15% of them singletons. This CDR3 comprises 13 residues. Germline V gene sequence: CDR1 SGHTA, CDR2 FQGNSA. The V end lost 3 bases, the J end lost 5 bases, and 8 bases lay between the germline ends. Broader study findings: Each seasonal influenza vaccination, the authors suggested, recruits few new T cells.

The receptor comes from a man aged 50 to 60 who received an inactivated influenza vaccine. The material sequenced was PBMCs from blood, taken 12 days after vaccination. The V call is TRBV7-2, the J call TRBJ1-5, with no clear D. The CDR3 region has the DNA TGTGCCAGCAGCTTGGTTCGGGATCAGCCCCAGCATTTT. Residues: CASSLVRDQPQHF.